The next 20 T cell receptor beta chains were all read from a single sample in a study of cytomegalovirus exposure and HLA in healthy donors. Vbeta (60) and Jbeta (13) primers were used in the PCR. Clones were sequenced by immunoSEQ multiplex PCR, and TCRdb holds only the in-frame ones, with some missing. The sample includes 160,000 or so clones, roughly three quarters of them seen just once. The specimen sequenced was PBMCs. These receptors originate from a woman aged 40 to 50 in good health and CMV-seropositive.

In DNA, the CDR3 is TGTGCCAGCAGCTCGCCGGGACAGGATAACTATGGCTACACCTTC. Translated: CASSSPGQDNYGYTF. V is TRBV27 and J is TRBJ1-2; 8 bases are shared with TRBD1. This CDR3 comprises 15 residues. Germline V CDR1 and CDR2: MNHEY, SMNVEV (reference sequence). Trimming cost V 6 bases and J 1 base; bases outside gene matches: 7.

This chain uses TRBV2 with TRBJ2-3; maybe TRBD2 (5 bases). V was clipped by 5 bases and J by 3 bases, with 15 bases between them. The CDR3 runs 15 residues. The germline V gene has CDR1 SNHLY and CDR2 FYNNEI. This chain's CDR3 is CASSFSRDWTDTQYF. The CDR3 nucleotides read TGTGCCAGCAGTTTTTCGAGGGATTGGACAGATACGCAGTATTTT.

The chain links TRBV19 to TRBJ1-5; D gene uncertain. V lost 7 bases, J lost 1 base, and 11 bases lay in between. In germline, CDR1 is LNHDA, CDR2 SQIVND (reference sequence). CDR3 size: 14 residues. Written as DNA, the CDR3 is TGTGCCAGTAATCCATTTTCCAGCAATCAGCCCCAGCATTTT. Encoded protein: CASNPFSSNQPQHF.

The chain carries TRBV5-1 and TRBJ2-7, with a weak D call TRBD2 (5 bases). Trimming took off 4 bases at V and 9 bases at J, with 23 bases between the two ends. This CDR3 is built from 15 residues. CDR1 and CDR2 (germline): SGHRS, YFSETQ. Here the CDR3 DNA reads TGCGCCAGCAGCCCCATGGACTCACACGATCCTCGGCAGTACTTC. Translated, it gives CASSPMDSHDPRQYF.

This clone was detected once. CDR3 bases: TGCGCCAGCAGCTTAATGACCGGGACTAGCAATGAGCAGTTCTTC. Encoded protein: CASSLMTGTSNEQFF. This rearrangement joins TRBV5-1 to TRBJ2-1; 8 bases agree with TRBD2. CDR1 is SGHRS and CDR2 is YFSETQ in the germline V gene. Losses at the gene ends were 2 bases for V and 6 bases for J; bases not matched to a gene: 7. The CDR3 has 15 amino acids.

The chain employs TRBV5-6 and TRBJ2-5; 10 bases match TRBD2. Germline V lookup: CDR1 SGHDT, CDR2 YYEEEE. The CDR3 extends over 17 amino acids. J was trimmed by 7 bases and V by 0 bases; bases with no gene match: 12. This CDR3 reads CASSLATSGAIGGTQYF. DNA of the CDR3: TGTGCCAGCAGCTTGGCTACTAGCGGGGCCATTGGGGGGACCCAGTACTTC.

This chain links TRBV28 with TRBJ2-7, with 7 bases identical to TRBD2. Germline CDR1 MDHEN, CDR2 SYDVKM. V lost 6 bases to trimming and J lost 4 bases; unmatched junction nucleotides: 9. The CDR3 loop spans 14 amino acids. The CDR3 DNA reads as TGTGCCAGCAGCCCCTCCGGGACTATTTACGAGCAGTACTTC. This gives the protein CASSPSGTIYEQYF.

This chain links TRBV27 with TRBJ2-3, with D possibly TRBD2 on 6 matching bases. Trimming left V 4 bases short and J 4 bases short, with 18 bases between. The CDR3 extends over 16 amino acids. The germline CDR1 and CDR2 sequences are MNHEY and SMNVEV (reference sequence). This CDR3 reads CASSSSTRVDPDTQYF. The CDR3 bases are TGTGCCAGCAGTTCCTCGACTAGAGTTGACCCAGATACGCAGTATTTT.

This clone was recorded a few times. This rearrangement joins TRBV7-2 to TRBJ1-4; 12 positions match TRBD1. This CDR3 comprises 18 residues. V lost 0 bases and J lost 3; bases outside the gene matches: 5. Germline V gene sequence: CDR1 SGHTA, CDR2 FQGNSA. This CDR3 is CASSLAGTGGKANEKLFF. CDR3 nucleotides: TGTGCCAGCAGCTTAGCGGGGACAGGGGGCAAGGCTAATGAAAAACTGTTTTTT. The full variable domain, its missing parts supplied by reference TRBV7-2 and TRBJ1-4, is GAGVSQSPSNKVTEKGKDVELRCDPISGHTALYWYRQSLGQGLEFLIYFQGNSAPDKSGLPSDRFSAERTGGSVSTLTIQRTQQEDSAVYLCASSLAGTGGKANEKLFFGSGTQLSVL.

The chain carries TRBV6-1 and TRBJ1-5; D remains unclear. V lost 2 bases and J 5 bases, leaving 16 bases between the germline ends. Germline V gene sequence: CDR1 MNHNS, CDR2 SASEGT. The CDR3 has 16 residues. In DNA form, the CDR3 reads TGTGCCAGCAGTGAAAGTTTAGGAGCGGGAGATCAGCCCCAGCATTTT. It yields the protein CASSESLGAGDQPQHF.

The chain links TRBV4-2 to TRBJ2-2, with D hard to call. CDR3 length: 14 amino acids. Germline CDR1 LGHNA, CDR2 YNFKEQ. V lost 1 base and J 1 base, leaving 4 bases between the germline ends. CDR3 DNA sequence: TGTGCCAGCAGCCAAGGACAGAACACCGGGGAGCTGTTTTTT. Amino acid sequence: CASSQGQNTGELFF.

This clone showed up just a few times. The chain links TRBV5-6 to TRBJ2-3; D not resolved. V was shortened by 4 bases and J by 0 bases, with 12 bases between the two germline ends. The CDR3 length is 15 residues. In germline, CDR1 is SGHDT, CDR2 YYEEEE. The CDR3 DNA reads TGTGCCAGCAGCCGCATTAGACTTAGCACAGATACGCAGTATTTT. It specifies CASSRIRLSTDTQYF.

This clone showed up just a few times. This chain connects TRBV7-9 to TRBJ2-1, with 9 positions matching TRBD2. V gave up 5 bases and J gave up 4 bases; unmatched junction bases: 15. The CDR3 is made up of 18 amino acids. Germline V lookup: CDR1 SEHNR, CDR2 FQNEAQ (reference sequence). The CDR3 reads CASSTRSPTSGGYNEQFF. The CDR3, as DNA: TGTGCCAGCAGCACTAGGAGCCCGACTAGCGGAGGGTACAATGAGCAGTTCTTC. Supplemented by reference TRBV7-9 and TRBJ2-1, the full variable domain reads DTGVSQNPRHKITKRGQNVTFRCDPISEHNRLYWYRQTLGQGPEFLTYFQNEAQLEKSRLLSDRFSAERPKGSFSTLEIQRTEQGDSAMYLCASSTRSPTSGGYNEQFFGPGTRLTVL.

The V and J genes are TRBV28 and TRBJ1-5; D may be TRBD1 (6 bases). The CDR3 consists of 16 residues. Germline values: CDR1 MDHEN, CDR2 SYDVKM. Trimming left V 5 bases short and J 3 bases short, with 17 bases between. The CDR3 DNA reads TGTGCCAGCAGTCTACGGCCGGGACAAATCAATCAGCCCCAGCATTTT. Protein product: CASSLRPGQINQPQHF.

Only a few counts were recorded for this clone. The chain joins TRBV7-6 to TRBJ1-1, with no clear D. V shed 2 bases and J shed 2 bases, with 12 bases lying between them. Germline CDR1 reads SGHVS; CDR2 reads FNYEAQ. The CDR3 loop spans 15 amino acids. This CDR3 is CASSLNLAVNTEAFF. The CDR3 nucleotides read TGTGCCAGCAGCTTAAATCTGGCAGTTAACACTGAAGCTTTCTTT.

The rearrangement joins TRBV7-6 to TRBJ2-7; 8 nucleotides line up with TRBD2. Per germline, CDR1 SGHVS and CDR2 FNYEAQ. The CDR3 covers 15 residues. The V and J ends lost 5 bases and 4 bases, in that order; junction bases with no gene match: 10. CDR3 bases: TGTGCCAGCAGCGCCCGCGGGGGGCTACAGTACGAGCAGTACTTC. It specifies CASSARGGLQYEQYF.

The table lists this clone with a count of one. V gene TRBV28 combines with J gene TRBJ2-7, with D possibly TRBD1 on 6 matching bases. The CDR3 is 15 residues long. The V gene lost 4 bases and the J gene lost 2 bases, with 15 bases spanning the gap. The germline V gene encodes CDR1 MDHEN and CDR2 SYDVKM. CDR3 nucleotide sequence: TGTGCCAGCAGTTCCCGATGGCCAGGGGCCTACGAGCAGTACTTC. It translates to CASSSRWPGAYEQYF. Supplemented by reference TRBV28 and TRBJ2-7, the full variable domain reads DVKVTQSSRYLVKRTGEKVFLECVQDMDHENMFWYRQDPGLGLRLIYFSYDVKMKEKGDIPEGYSVSREKKERFSLILESASTNQTSMYLCASSSRWPGAYEQYFGPGTRLTVT.

This clone was counted only a few times. The junction and the germline gene differ at one end; a read error may be behind it. J is TRBJ2-7 and V is TRBV5-4, with 9 bases aligning to TRBD1. This CDR3 contains 14 residues. Germline V gives CDR1 SGHNT, CDR2 YYREEE (reference sequence). The CDR3 nucleotides read TGCGCCAGCAGCCCGGGACAGGGTCACTACGAGCAGTACTTC. The encoded protein is CASSPGQGHYEQYF.

V and J are TRBV4-1 and TRBJ1-2; unclear D gene. Trimming cost V 0 bases and J 8 bases, with 13 bases left between them. The V gene's germline CDR1 is MGHRA and CDR2 YSYEKL. CDR3 length: 14 residues. CDR3 nucleotides: TGCGCCAGCAGCCAAGATAACGAGGTGGTCGGCTACACCTTC. Amino acids: CASSQDNEVVGYTF.

The rearrangement joins TRBV7-2 to TRBJ2-3, with 9 bases that match TRBD2. The CDR3 runs 17 residues. The V gene end was trimmed by 2 bases and the J gene end by 4 bases; junction bases not matched to a gene: 10. Germline V lookup: CDR1 SGHTA, CDR2 FQGNSA. Written as DNA, the CDR3 is TGTGCCAGCAGCTTATTCCCTGGCGGGGGGGCCGCAGATACGCAGTATTTT. Amino acid sequence: CASSLFPGGGAADTQYF.